One sample yielded the 6 T cell receptor beta chains listed below, sequenced in a study of molecular identifiers for immune sequencing clone quantification. MiXCR, run by TCRdb on the PCR reads, gives a single entry per CDR3 protein. The table records approximately 630,000 distinct CDR3 sequences, about 25% of them present only once. Source material: naive CD8+ T cells from blood, with Jurkat cell RNA spiked in. As for subset: FACS-sorted CD8+CD4-CCR7+CD45RA+ naive T cells. The origin of the receptors is a human donor in good health. Some libraries in this study had Jurkat cell RNA spiked in.

About this clonotype: Being one base from a much bigger clone, this may be a read error. The chain uses TRBV27 and TRBJ1-1; 8 bases are a match to TRBD1. CDR1 is MNHEY, CDR2 SMNVEV, per germline (reference sequence). The CDR3 sequence is 12 residues long. CDR3: CTSSPGQGKAFF. CDR3 coding DNA: TGTACCAGCAGTCCCGGACAGGGAAAAGCTTTCTTT.

Concerning this clonotype itself: Being one base from a much bigger clone, this may be a read error. The chain combines TRBV12-3 or TRBV12-4 with TRBJ2-3, with a tentative D call TRBD2 (6 bases). The CDR3 is made up of 14 amino acids. CDR3 DNA sequence: TGTGCCAGCAGTTGGAGTACTAGCACAGATAGGCAGTATTTT. Its translation is CASSWSTSTDRQYF.

This clonotype was counted a single time. This sequence may be a read error, since a much larger clone differs from it by one base. CDR3 DNA sequence: TGTGCCAGCAGCTTAGTGTCTGAAGCTTCCTTT. It encodes CASSLVSEASF. The chain combines TRBV7-9 with TRBJ1-1; no clear D gene. CDR1 and CDR2 from the germline V gene are SEHNR and FQNEAQ (reference sequence). The CDR3 sequence is 11 residues long.

This clonotype turned up a few times. The V and J genes are TRBV11-2 and TRBJ2-2; 7 positions match TRBD1. CDR1 is SGHAT and CDR2 is FQNNGV in the germline V gene. With V trimmed by 4 bases and J by 4 bases, 6 bases remained unmatched. The CDR3 length is 15 residues. In DNA, the CDR3 is TGTGCCAGCAGCTCTGGGACAGCGTTCACCGGGGAGCTGTTTTTT. This encodes CASSSGTAFTGELFF.

This clonotype was found many times. The chain recombines TRBV6-5 with TRBJ2-2; D might be TRBD1 (6 bases). V was clipped by 0 bases and J by 4 bases, with 27 bases between them. The length of the CDR3 is 21 residues. The germline V gene encodes CDR1 MNHEY and CDR2 SVGAGI. Here the CDR3 DNA reads TGTGCCAGCAGTTACTCCGGTGATCCTACTTGGGGGCCCCTTCGCACCGGGGAGCTGTTTTTT. The encoded protein is CASSYSGDPTWGPLRTGELFF.

A word on this clonotype: A much larger clone differs from this one at a single base, so this may be a read error. The rearrangement uses TRBV15 and TRBJ2-3, with D possibly being TRBD1 or TRBD2 (6 bases each). This CDR3 has 15 amino acids. Germline V gene lookup returns CDR1 LNHNV and CDR2 YYDKDF (reference sequence). The CDR3 protein is CATGRGGGTPDTQYF. Here the CDR3 DNA reads TGTGCCACCGGCAGAGGGGGAGGTACACCAGATACGCAGTATTTT.